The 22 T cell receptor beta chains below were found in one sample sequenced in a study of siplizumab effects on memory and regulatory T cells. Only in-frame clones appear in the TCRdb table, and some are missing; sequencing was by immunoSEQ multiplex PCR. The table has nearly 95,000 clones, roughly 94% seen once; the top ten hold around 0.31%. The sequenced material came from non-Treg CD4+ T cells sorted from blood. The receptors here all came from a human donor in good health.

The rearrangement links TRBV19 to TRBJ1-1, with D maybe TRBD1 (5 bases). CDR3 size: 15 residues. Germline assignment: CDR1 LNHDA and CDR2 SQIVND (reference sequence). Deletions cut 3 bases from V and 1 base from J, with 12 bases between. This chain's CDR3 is CASSINRQRNTEAFF. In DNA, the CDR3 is TGTGCCAGTAGTATTAACAGGCAACGGAACACTGAAGCTTTCTTT.

CDR3 in DNA: TGTGCCAGCAGTGCAACCAATCTCTGGACCACGCCTAATTCACCCCTCCACTTT. Protein: CASSATNLWTTPNSPLHF. This chain connects TRBV6-1 to TRBJ1-6; D unclear. This CDR3 has 18 residues. The germline V gene has CDR1 MNHNS and CDR2 SASEGT. Trimming left V 4 bases short and J 6 bases short, with 22 bases between.

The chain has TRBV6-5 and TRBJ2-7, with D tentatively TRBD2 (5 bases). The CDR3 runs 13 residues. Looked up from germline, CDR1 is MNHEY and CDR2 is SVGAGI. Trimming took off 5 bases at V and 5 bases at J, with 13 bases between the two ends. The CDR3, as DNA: TGTGCCAGCAGTACCACCTTCGGGGACGAGCAGTACTTC. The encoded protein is CASSTTFGDEQYF.

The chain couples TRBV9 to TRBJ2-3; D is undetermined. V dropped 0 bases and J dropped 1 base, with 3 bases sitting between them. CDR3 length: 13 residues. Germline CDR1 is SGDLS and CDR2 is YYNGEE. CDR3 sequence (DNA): TGTGCCAGCAGCGTAGACGGCACAGATACGCAGTATTTT. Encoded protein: CASSVDGTDTQYF.

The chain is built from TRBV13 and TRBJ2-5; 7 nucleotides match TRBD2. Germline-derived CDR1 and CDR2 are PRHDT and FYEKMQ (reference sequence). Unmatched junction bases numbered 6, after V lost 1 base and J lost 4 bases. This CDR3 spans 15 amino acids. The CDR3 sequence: CASSLAGGPGETQYF. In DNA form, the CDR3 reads TGTGCCAGCAGCTTAGCGGGGGGTCCTGGAGAGACCCAGTACTTC.

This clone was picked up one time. DNA for the CDR3: TGTGCCAGTAAAAGAGGGGGGCGGGCCACCTACGAGCAGTACTTC. Translating gives CASKRGGRATYEQYF. The gene calls are TRBV19 and TRBJ2-7; D is tentatively TRBD1 or TRBD2 (6 bases each). V was pared by 7 bases and J by 2 bases, with 18 bases between. Germline lookup yields CDR1 LNHDA and CDR2 SQIVND (reference sequence). The CDR3 has 15 residues.

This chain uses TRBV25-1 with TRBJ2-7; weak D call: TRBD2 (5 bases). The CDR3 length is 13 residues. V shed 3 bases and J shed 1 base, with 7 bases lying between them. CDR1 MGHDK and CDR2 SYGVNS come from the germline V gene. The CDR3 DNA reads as TGTGCCAGCAGTGAGACTATTTCCTACGAGCAGTACTTC. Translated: CASSETISYEQYF.

The CDR3 nucleotides are TGCAGTGCGGGGTCTGGAAACACCATATATTTT. Its protein is CSAGSGNTIYF. The J gene is TRBJ1-3, the V gene TRBV20-1; no definite D call. Germline V lookup: CDR1 DFQATT, CDR2 SNEGSKA (reference sequence). This CDR3 has 11 amino acids. Trimming left V 6 bases short and J 1 base short, with 4 bases between.

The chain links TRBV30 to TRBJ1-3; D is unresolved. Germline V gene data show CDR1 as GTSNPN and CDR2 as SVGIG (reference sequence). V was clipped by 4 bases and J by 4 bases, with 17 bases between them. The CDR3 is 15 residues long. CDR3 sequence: CAWKAPDLAGNTIYF. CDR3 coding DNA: TGTGCCTGGAAGGCCCCGGACCTGGCGGGAAACACCATATATTTT.

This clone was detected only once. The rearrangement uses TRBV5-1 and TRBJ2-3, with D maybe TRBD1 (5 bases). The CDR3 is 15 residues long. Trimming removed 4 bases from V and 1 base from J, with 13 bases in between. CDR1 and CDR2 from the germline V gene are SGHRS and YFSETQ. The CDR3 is CASSPQSRGTDTQYF. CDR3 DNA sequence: TGCGCCAGCAGCCCCCAGAGCAGGGGCACAGATACGCAGTATTTT.

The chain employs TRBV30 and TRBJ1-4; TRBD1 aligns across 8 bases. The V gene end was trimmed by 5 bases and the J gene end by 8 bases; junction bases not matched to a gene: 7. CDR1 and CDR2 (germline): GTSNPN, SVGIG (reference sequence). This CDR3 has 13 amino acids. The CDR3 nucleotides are TGTGCCTGGGGGGGACAGGATAGCGAAAAACTGTTTTTT. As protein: CAWGGQDSEKLFF.

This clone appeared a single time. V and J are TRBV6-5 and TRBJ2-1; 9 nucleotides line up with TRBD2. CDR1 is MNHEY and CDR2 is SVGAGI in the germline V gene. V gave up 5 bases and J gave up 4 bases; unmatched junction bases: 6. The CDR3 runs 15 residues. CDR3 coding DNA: TGTGCCAGCAGTAAAAGCGGGGGGCCTTACAATGAGCAGTTCTTC. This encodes CASSKSGGPYNEQFF.

CDR3 amino acids: CASSLEVGTEAFF. DNA of the CDR3: TGTGCCAGCAGCTTAGAGGTGGGCACTGAAGCTTTCTTT. This chain links TRBV7-9 with TRBJ1-1, with D unresolved. CDR1 SEHNR and CDR2 FQNEAQ come from the germline V gene (reference sequence). V dropped 1 base and J dropped 4 bases, with 7 bases sitting between them. The CDR3 loop spans 13 amino acids.

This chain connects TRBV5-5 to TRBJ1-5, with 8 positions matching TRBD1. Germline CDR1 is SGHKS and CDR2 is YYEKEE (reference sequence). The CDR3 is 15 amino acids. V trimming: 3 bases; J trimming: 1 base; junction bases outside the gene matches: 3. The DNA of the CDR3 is TGTGCCAGCAGCTCCCAGGGGGCGAGCAATCAGCCCCAGCATTTT. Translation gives CASSSQGASNQPQHF.

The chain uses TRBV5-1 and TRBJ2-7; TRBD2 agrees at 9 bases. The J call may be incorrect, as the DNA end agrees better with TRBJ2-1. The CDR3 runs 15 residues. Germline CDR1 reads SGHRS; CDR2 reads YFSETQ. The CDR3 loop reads CASSLGLAVGNEQFF. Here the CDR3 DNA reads TGCGCCAGCAGCTTGGGACTAGCGGTGGGAAATGAGCAGTTCTTC.

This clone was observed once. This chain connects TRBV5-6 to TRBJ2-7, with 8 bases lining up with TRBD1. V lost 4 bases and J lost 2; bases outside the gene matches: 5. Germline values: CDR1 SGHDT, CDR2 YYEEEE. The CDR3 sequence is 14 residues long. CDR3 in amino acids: CASSPTGAPYEQYF. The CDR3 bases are TGTGCCAGCAGCCCGACAGGGGCACCCTACGAGCAGTACTTC.

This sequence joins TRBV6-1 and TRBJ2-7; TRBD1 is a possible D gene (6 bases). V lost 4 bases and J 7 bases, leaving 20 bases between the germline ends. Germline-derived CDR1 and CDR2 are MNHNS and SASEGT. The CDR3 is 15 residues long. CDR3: CASSGPTTGTWEQYF. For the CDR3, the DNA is TGTGCCAGCAGTGGACCGACTACAGGGACATGGGAGCAGTACTTC.

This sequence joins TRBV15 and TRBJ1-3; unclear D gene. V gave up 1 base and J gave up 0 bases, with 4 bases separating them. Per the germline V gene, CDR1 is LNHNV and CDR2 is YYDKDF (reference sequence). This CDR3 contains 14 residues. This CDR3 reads CATSRGSSGNTIYF. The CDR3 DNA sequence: TGTGCCACCAGCAGAGGTAGCTCTGGAAACACCATATATTTT. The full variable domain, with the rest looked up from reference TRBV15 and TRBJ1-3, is DAMVIQNPRYQVTQFGKPVTLSCSQTLNHNVMYWYQQKSSQAPKLLFHYYDKDFNNEADTPDNFQSRRPNTSFCFLDIRSPGLGDTAMYLCATSRGSSGNTIYFGEGSWLTVV.

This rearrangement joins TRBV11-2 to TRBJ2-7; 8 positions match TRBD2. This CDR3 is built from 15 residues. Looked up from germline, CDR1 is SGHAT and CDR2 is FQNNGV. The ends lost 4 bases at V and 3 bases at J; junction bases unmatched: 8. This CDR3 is CASSSLAGLYYEQYF. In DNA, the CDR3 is TGTGCCAGCAGCTCCTTAGCGGGACTTTACTACGAGCAGTACTTC.

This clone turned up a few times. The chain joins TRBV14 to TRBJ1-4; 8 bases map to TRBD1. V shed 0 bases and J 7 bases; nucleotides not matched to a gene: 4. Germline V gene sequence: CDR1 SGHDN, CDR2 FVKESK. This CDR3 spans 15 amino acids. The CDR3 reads CASSQEYRGTEKLFF. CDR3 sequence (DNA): TGTGCCAGCAGCCAAGAATACAGGGGGACTGAAAAACTGTTTTTT.

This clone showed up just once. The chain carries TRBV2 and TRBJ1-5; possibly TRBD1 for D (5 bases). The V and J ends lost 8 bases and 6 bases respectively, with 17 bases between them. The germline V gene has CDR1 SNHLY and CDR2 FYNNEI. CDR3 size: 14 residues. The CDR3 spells CASRWAGGGQPQHF. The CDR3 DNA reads TGTGCCAGCCGATGGGCCGGGGGAGGTCAGCCCCAGCATTTT.

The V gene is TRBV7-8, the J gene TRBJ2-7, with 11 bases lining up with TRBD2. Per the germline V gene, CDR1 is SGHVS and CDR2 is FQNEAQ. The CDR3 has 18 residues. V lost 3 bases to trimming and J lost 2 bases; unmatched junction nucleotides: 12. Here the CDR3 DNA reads TGTGCCAGCAGCTTTACTAGCGGGGGAACCCCGAGCACCTACGAGCAGTACTTC. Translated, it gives CASSFTSGGTPSTYEQYF.